A single sample is the source of the 20 T cell receptor beta chains below, sequenced in a study of T-cell reconstitution after alpha-beta-depleted transplantation in children. A TCRbeta library incorporating unique molecular identifiers was prepared. From the PCR reads, TCRdb called clonotypes with MiXCR, one entry per CDR3 protein. The sample carries about a million distinct CDR3 sequences, 25% to 35% recorded once. Material: PBMCs, mostly from graft donor cells, obtained 360 days after TCRalphabeta/CD19-depleted stem cell transplant. The receptors shown here come from a boy under three years old who had a stem cell transplant for SCID, so the T cells may come from the graft donor.

V usage is TRBV7-2 and J usage is TRBJ2-7; 12 bases fit TRBD2. Germline V gene lookup returns CDR1 SGHTA and CDR2 FQGNSA. The CDR3 totals 15 residues. V shed 8 bases and J 6 bases; nucleotides not matched to a gene: 11. This CDR3 is CASGRSASGGGEQYF. CDR3 nucleotides: TGTGCCAGCGGGAGGTCGGCTAGCGGGGGGGGCGAGCAGTACTTC.

V gene TRBV4-1 combines with J gene TRBJ2-2, with 8 bases identical to TRBD2. The CDR3 is 18 residues long. CDR1 MGHRA and CDR2 YSYEKL come from the germline V gene. V dropped 0 bases and J dropped 0; count of bases not matched to a gene: 6. DNA for the CDR3: TGCGCCAGCAGCCAAGATCTTGCGGGGGGTTCGAACACCGGGGAGCTGTTTTTT. Amino acid sequence: CASSQDLAGGSNTGELFF.

The table lists this clonotype with a few counts. This chain links TRBV7-2 with TRBJ2-1, with 7 bases that match TRBD2. Germline V gene data show CDR1 as SGHTA and CDR2 as FQGNSA. With 1 base clipped from V and 0 bases from J, the junction kept 6 bases outside the gene matches. This CDR3 spans 17 amino acids. CDR3 nucleotides: TGTGCCAGCAGCTTAGGGGGGGGTAGCGGCTCCTACAATGAGCAGTTCTTC. It encodes CASSLGGGSGSYNEQFF.

The chain links TRBV5-1 to TRBJ2-5; TRBD1 matches at 7 bases. Germline-derived CDR1 and CDR2 are SGHRS and YFSETQ. The CDR3 contains 15 residues. J gave up 4 bases and V 4 bases, and 10 bases lay outside the gene matches. CDR3 in DNA: TGCGCCAGCAGCAGCGTGGAACAGGGGCGAGAGACCCAGTACTTC. This gives the protein CASSSVEQGRETQYF.

This clonotype showed up just a few times. The chain uses TRBV5-1 and TRBJ1-1; no clear D. In germline, CDR1 is SGHRS, CDR2 YFSETQ. The V gene lost 2 bases and the J gene lost 2 bases, with 10 bases spanning the gap. The CDR3 runs 14 residues. Here the CDR3 DNA reads TGCGCCAGCAGCTTTCAGGAATTCAACACTGAAGCTTTCTTT. It yields the protein CASSFQEFNTEAFF. The variable domain in full, with the rest retrieved from reference TRBV5-1 and TRBJ1-1, is KAGVTQTPRYLIKTRGQQVTLSCSPISGHRSVSWYQQTPGQGLQFLFEYFSETQRNKGNFPGRFSGRQFSNSRSEMNVSTLELGDSALYLCASSFQEFNTEAFFGQGTRLTVV.

The V and J genes are TRBV2 and TRBJ1-1; 7 nucleotides agree with TRBD1. Germline-derived CDR1 and CDR2 are SNHLY and FYNNEI. The CDR3 spans 15 residues. With V trimmed by 2 bases and J by 0 bases, 3 bases remained unmatched. The CDR3 DNA reads as TGTGCCAGCAGTGAATGGACAGGCATGAACACTGAAGCTTTCTTT. Its protein product is CASSEWTGMNTEAFF.

V is TRBV7-2 and J is TRBJ2-7; 9 nucleotides match TRBD2. The junction had 6 bases not matched to a gene; V was cut back by 3 bases and J by 0 bases. Germline V gene lookup returns CDR1 SGHTA and CDR2 FQGNSA. This CDR3 contains 16 residues. CDR3 region: CASSFPSGGSSYEQYF. In DNA, the CDR3 is TGTGCCAGCAGCTTCCCCAGCGGGGGGAGCTCCTACGAGCAGTACTTC.

In this sample, this clonotype turned up a few times. The rearrangement uses TRBV7-9 and TRBJ2-3; D is perhaps TRBD1 or TRBD2 (5 bases each). With 3 bases removed from V and 10 bases from J, the gap between germline ends came to 23 bases. Looked up from germline, CDR1 is SEHNR and CDR2 is FQNEAQ (reference sequence). The CDR3 has 16 amino acids. CDR3 DNA: TGTGCCAGCAGCTTTTCGGGGCTAGATCAGCTATTGGCGCAGTATTTT. Encoded protein: CASSFSGLDQLLAQYF.

This clonotype was counted a few times. The chain employs TRBV5-1 and TRBJ1-2; no clear D gene. V dropped 0 bases and J dropped 1 base, with 13 bases sitting between them. From germline, CDR1 is SGHRS and CDR2 YFSETQ. CDR3 length equals 16 residues. Here the CDR3 DNA reads TGCGCCAGCAGCTTGGGCCCCGGGAACAATAACTATGGCTACACCTTC. Its protein is CASSLGPGNNNYGYTF.

The chain carries TRBV5-1 and TRBJ1-5, with 8 bases matching TRBD1. The CDR3 is 15 amino acids. Germline trimming cut 0 bases from V and 5 bases from J; bases unmatched to any gene: 4. Germline lookup yields CDR1 SGHRS and CDR2 YFSETQ. CDR3 nucleotide sequence: TGCGCCAGCAGCTTGGGGACAGGGATCGATCAGCCCCAGCATTTT. Amino acids: CASSLGTGIDQPQHF.

V gene TRBV25-1 combines with J gene TRBJ1-1; the D gene is possibly TRBD1 (6 bases). Germline loops: CDR1 MGHDK, CDR2 SYGVNS. The length of the CDR3 is 15 residues. V was cut by 4 bases and J by 0 bases, with 12 bases left in between. The CDR3: CASSAFRGMNTEAFF. CDR3 DNA sequence: TGTGCCAGCAGTGCATTCAGGGGCATGAACACTGAAGCTTTCTTT.

The gene calls are TRBV11-2 and TRBJ1-5, with D maybe TRBD1 (5 bases). The CDR3 covers 15 residues. Germline values: CDR1 SGHAT, CDR2 FQNNGV. V lost 2 bases to trimming and J lost 3 bases, with 11 bases between them. In nucleotides, the CDR3 is TGTGCCAGCAGCTTAAGCTCAGGGTTCAATCAGCCCCAGCATTTT. Its protein product is CASSLSSGFNQPQHF.

This clonotype was seen repeatedly, ten times or more. The CDR3, as DNA: TGTGCCAGCAGCCCTACAGGGGGCTGGGAGACCCAGTACTTC. Amino acids: CASSPTGGWETQYF. The J gene is TRBJ2-5, the V gene TRBV7-9, with 9 bases matching TRBD1. Germline values: CDR1 SEHNR, CDR2 FQNEAQ (reference sequence). V gave up 5 bases and J gave up 5 bases; unmatched junction bases: 6. This CDR3 is built from 14 residues.

The CDR3 spells CASSPGLGGTQYF. CDR3 coding DNA: TGTGCCAGCAGCCCGGGACTGGGGGGGACCCAGTACTTC. This sequence joins TRBV11-3 and TRBJ2-5; D is possibly TRBD2 (6 bases). The CDR3 sequence is 13 residues long. V lost 5 bases and J lost 7, with 14 bases in between. Germline V gene lookup returns CDR1 SGHNT and CDR2 YENEEA.

In its sample, this clonotype was seen a few times. The chain carries TRBV29-1 and TRBJ1-2, with 8 bases fitting TRBD1. CDR3 length: 11 amino acids. Germline V gives CDR1 SQVTM, CDR2 ANQGSEA. Unmatched junction bases numbered 1, after V lost 6 bases and J lost 4 bases. The CDR3 DNA is TGCAGCGTGGGGACAGGCTATGGCTACACCTTC. Its protein is CSVGTGYGYTF.

This clonotype was detected a few times. This rearrangement joins TRBV12-3 or TRBV12-4 to TRBJ1-2; no definite D call. This CDR3 spans 13 amino acids. V was trimmed by 7 bases and J by 7 bases, leaving 16 bases between them. In DNA form, the CDR3 reads TGTGCCAGCAAGCCGGGCTACTCTGTTGGCTACACCTTC. Protein product: CASKPGYSVGYTF.

This chain connects TRBV27 to TRBJ2-5, with D perhaps assigned TRBD1 or TRBD2 (5 bases each). V lost 4 bases, J lost 5 bases, and 17 bases lay in between. CDR3 size: 15 residues. The V gene's germline CDR1 is MNHEY and CDR2 SMNVEV (reference sequence). The CDR3 loop is CASSYQSGRSETQYF. DNA for the CDR3: TGTGCCAGCAGTTATCAATCGGGACGTTCGGAGACCCAGTACTTC.

This clonotype was observed a few times. The chain is built from TRBV20-1 and TRBJ1-1; D ambiguous. Germline V gene data show CDR1 as DFQATT and CDR2 as SNEGSKA (reference sequence). V was cut by 6 bases and J by 4 bases, with 12 bases left in between. This CDR3 is 12 amino acids long. Here the CDR3 DNA reads TGCAGTGCACGACCCGGTGGCACTGAAGCTTTCTTT. It is translated as CSARPGGTEAFF.

The V call is TRBV7-3, the J call TRBJ1-1; tentative D call: TRBD1 (5 bases). The CDR3 runs to 15 residues. Trimming took 3 bases from V and 1 from J, leaving 12 bases between them. Germline assignment: CDR1 SGHTA and CDR2 FQGTGA. Here the CDR3 DNA reads TGTGCCAGCAGCTTGGGGCGTTCGGCGAACACTGAAGCTTTCTTT. This codes for CASSLGRSANTEAFF.

V usage is TRBV5-1 and J usage is TRBJ1-2, with TRBD1 matching over 7 bases. Germline CDR1 reads SGHRS; CDR2 reads YFSETQ. Trimming cost V 3 bases and J 8 bases; bases outside gene matches: 10. The CDR3 spans 14 residues. The CDR3 reads CASSSGQRQGGYTF. Written as DNA, the CDR3 is TGCGCCAGCAGCTCGGGACAGCGCCAAGGAGGCTACACCTTC.